Each of the 9 T cell receptor beta chains below was sequenced from the same sample in a study of T cells in Graves' hyperthyroidism and ophthalmopathy. It was RNA transcripts that yielded the amplified TCR beta CDR3 regions. Researchers ran a first-round RT-PCR on the TCR CDR3 using the HTBI primer set. One entry per CDR3 protein results from TCRdb running MiXCR on the multiplex PCR reads. The sample records more than 550,000 distinct CDR3 sequences, over 40% being singletons. The sample was peripheral blood or thyroid tissue (not recorded which). Receptor source: an adult man with Graves' disease, either hyperthyroidism or ophthalmopathy (not recorded which).

The chain recombines TRBV11-1 with TRBJ1-4; no clear D. The CDR3 has 16 amino acids. Germline lookup yields CDR1 SGHAT and CDR2 FQDESV (reference sequence). V was trimmed by 1 base and J by 5 bases, leaving 14 bases between them. CDR3 DNA sequence: TGTGCCAGCAGCTTAGAGCTTCCACCTGGAAATGAAAAACTGTTTTTT. It codes for CASSLELPPGNEKLFF. Full variable domain (remainder filled in from reference TRBV11-1 and TRBJ1-4): EAEVAQSPRYKITEKSQAVAFWCDPISGHATLYWYRQILGQGPELLVQFQDESVVDDSQLPKDRFSAERLKGVDSTLKIQPAELGDSAMYLCASSLELPPGNEKLFFGSGTQLSVL.

With regard to this clonotype: One end of the junction is discordant with germline, which a read error may explain. The genes are TRBV19 and TRBJ2-7; D perhaps matches TRBD1 (6 bases). CDR3 length equals 14 residues. CDR1 LNHDA and CDR2 SQIVND come from the germline V gene (reference sequence). In nucleotides, the CDR3 is TGTGCCGGTAGTGACAGGTGGGGCTCCTACGAGCAGTACTTC. It is translated as CAGSDRWGSYEQYF.

The V gene is TRBV7-9, the J gene TRBJ1-3; D may be TRBD1 (6 bases). The CDR3 loop spans 17 amino acids. Germline V gene lookup returns CDR1 SEHNR and CDR2 FQNEAQ (reference sequence). The germline V and J ends were trimmed by 5 bases and 1 base, with 18 bases remaining between them. The CDR3 DNA follows: TGTGCCAGCAGCCTTGACCTCGGACAGAAGTCTGGAAACACCATATATTTT. This translates into CASSLDLGQKSGNTIYF. Together with reference TRBV7-9 and TRBJ1-3, the CDR3 gives the full variable domain: DTGVSQNPRHKITKRGQNVTFRCDPISEHNRLYWYRQTLGQGPEFLTYFQNEAQLEKSRLLSDRFSAERPKGSFSTLEIQRTEQGDSAMYLCASSLDLGQKSGNTIYFGEGSWLTVV.

A remark on this clonotype: Its ends do not fully match the called genes, so a read error is possible. The V call is TRBV6-5, the J call TRBJ1-5; TRBD1 matches 7 bases. Germline CDR1 MNHEY, CDR2 SVGAGI. The CDR3 length is 9 residues. The DNA for the CDR3 is TGTGCCAGCAGTGCACAGGGGCGGTTT. Translating gives CASSAQGRF.

The chain combines TRBV29-1 with TRBJ2-2; no definite D call. The CDR3 totals 14 residues. Trimming removed 4 bases from V and 3 bases from J, with 12 bases in between. Looked up from germline, CDR1 is SQVTM and CDR2 is ANQGSEA. The CDR3 DNA reads TGCAGCGTTGTTGGTGGGTCGGACACCGGGGAGCTGTTTTTT. Protein product: CSVVGGSDTGELFF.

The V call is TRBV29-1, the J call TRBJ1-3; 9 nucleotides align to TRBD1. The CDR3 consists of 14 residues. The germline V gene has CDR1 SQVTM and CDR2 ANQGSEA. The V segment lost 7 bases and the J segment 3 bases; nucleotides outside the gene matches: 7. CDR3 sequence: CSGLGQGYGNTIYF. Here the CDR3 DNA reads TGCAGCGGACTGGGACAGGGCTATGGAAACACCATATATTTT.

V usage is TRBV9 and J usage is TRBJ2-7; weak D call: TRBD1 (6 bases). Germline assignment: CDR1 SGDLS and CDR2 YYNGEE. The V end was cut by 0 bases, the J end by 0 bases, with 10 bases between. CDR3 length: 15 residues. The CDR3 nucleotides are TGTGCCAGCAGCGTAGGGGACACCATCTCCTACGAGCAGTACTTC. It yields the protein CASSVGDTISYEQYF.

This clonotype occurred many times. This sequence joins TRBV10-3 and TRBJ1-1; D call uncertain. The CDR3 sequence is 12 residues long. Per the germline V gene, CDR1 is ENHRY and CDR2 is SYGVKD. V lost 6 bases and J lost 7, with 12 bases in between. The CDR3 DNA sequence: TGTGCCATCAGACAGATGGACGGTGAAGCTTTCTTT. This codes for CAIRQMDGEAFF.

This clonotype was counted at least ten times. This chain uses TRBV2 with TRBJ1-6; weak D call: TRBD1 (5 bases). The CDR3 has 17 residues. Germline assignment: CDR1 SNHLY and CDR2 FYNNEI. Trimming left V 0 bases short and J 9 bases short, with 18 bases between. CDR3 sequence (DNA): TGTGCCAGCAGTGAAGCCGGGACTCAAATTTGGGGTTCACCCCTCCACTTT. This gives the protein CASSEAGTQIWGSPLHF.